This T cell receptor (beta chain) was identified in a study of response to subunit inactivated influenza vaccine. Study results and limitations: It was the authors' suggestion that each seasonal influenza vaccination recruits few new T cells.

The V gene's germline CDR1 is WNHNN and CDR2 SYGVQD (reference sequence). The CDR3 consists of 13 residues. The ends were cut back, 4 bases at V and 6 bases at J, with 9 bases in the middle. Using its own MiXCR run on the RT-PCR reads, TCRdb lists one record per CDR3 protein. The sample consists of approximately 480,000 distinct CDR3 sequences, around 9.9% of them appearing once. This clonotype was picked up many times. The antigen is unknown. The clonotype was recovered from a man aged 50 to 59 who received an inactivated influenza vaccine. The chain is built from TRBV10-1 and TRBJ2-2; D not certain. Sequencing used PBMCs from blood, obtained around seven weeks after vaccination. CDR3 in DNA: TGCGCCAGCAGTGGAGCGAGCTCCGGGGAGCTGTTTTTT. It is translated as CASSGASSGELFF.